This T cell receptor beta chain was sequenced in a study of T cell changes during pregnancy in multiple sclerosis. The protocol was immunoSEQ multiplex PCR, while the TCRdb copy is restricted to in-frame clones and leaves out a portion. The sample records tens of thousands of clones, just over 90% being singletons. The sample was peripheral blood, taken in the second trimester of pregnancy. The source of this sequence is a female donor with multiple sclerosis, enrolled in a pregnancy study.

The CDR3, as DNA: TGTGCCAGCAGTTATTTAATTAGCTCCTACAATGAGCAGTTCTTC. Translating gives CASSYLISSYNEQFF. This sequence joins TRBV6-5 and TRBJ2-1; D is uncertain. CDR1 and CDR2 from the germline V gene are MNHEY and SVGAGI. The CDR3 is made up of 15 amino acids. The ends were cut back, 3 bases at V and 0 bases at J, with 9 bases in the middle.